Presented here are 29 T cell receptor beta chains from one specimen sequenced in a study of technical replicates of blood from a few donors. Clones were sequenced by immunoSEQ multiplex PCR, and TCRdb holds only the in-frame ones, with some missing. The sample yields under 100,000 clones, approximately 94% seen once. The specimen sequenced was T cells isolated from PBMCs. The receptors shown here come from a human donor in good health.

The rearrangement joins TRBV28 to TRBJ2-2, with 7 bases that match TRBD2. Germline CDR1 is MDHEN and CDR2 is SYDVKM. This CDR3 is built from 16 residues. V gave up 3 bases and J gave up 8 bases; unmatched junction bases: 12. The DNA of the CDR3 is TGTGCCAGCAGTTTTGGGGGAGGGCCGACATTTGGGGAGCTGTTTTTT. Residues: CASSFGGGPTFGELFF.

V and J are TRBV6-5 and TRBJ2-5; D unresolved. CDR1 MNHEY and CDR2 SVGAGI come from the germline V gene. The CDR3 runs 11 residues. Trimming took 5 bases from V and 9 from J, leaving 10 bases between them. CDR3 sequence: CASSHYGSQYF. CDR3 nucleotide sequence: TGTGCCAGCAGTCACTACGGGTCCCAGTACTTC.

The chain uses TRBV5-1 and TRBJ2-1; 13 nucleotides align to TRBD2. CDR3 length equals 16 residues. Germline V lookup: CDR1 SGHRS, CDR2 YFSETQ. The J segment lost 5 bases and the V segment lost 2 bases, leaving 4 bases of the junction unmatched. The CDR3 region is CASSFGLAGEDNEQFF. CDR3 sequence (DNA): TGCGCCAGCAGCTTCGGACTAGCGGGAGAAGACAATGAGCAGTTCTTC.

The chain combines TRBV18 with TRBJ2-5, with TRBD2 matching 10 bases. CDR1 is KGHSH, CDR2 LQKENI, per germline. With 3 bases clipped from V and 0 bases from J, the junction kept 16 bases outside the gene matches. The CDR3 spans 20 residues. The CDR3 loop reads CASSPDLSSGGPLYQETQYF. The CDR3 DNA reads as TGTGCCAGCTCACCGGACCTCAGTAGCGGGGGGCCACTGTACCAAGAGACCCAGTACTTC.

DNA of the CDR3: TGTGCCAGCTCAGAGGCCACACCTACAAATGAAAAACTGTTTTTT. It yields the protein CASSEATPTNEKLFF. The genes are TRBV18 and TRBJ1-4; D ambiguous. Between the trimmed V and J ends, which lost 5 bases and 5 bases, there was a span of 15 bases. The CDR3 length is 15 residues. Germline V gives CDR1 KGHSH, CDR2 LQKENI.

The chain joins TRBV4-1 to TRBJ2-7; TRBD1 might be the D (6 bases). This CDR3 is 15 amino acids long. Germline loops: CDR1 MGHRA, CDR2 YSYEKL. The ends were cut back, 4 bases at V and 1 base at J, with 14 bases in the middle. The chain's CDR3 is CASSPEDSESYEQYF. The CDR3 coding sequence is TGCGCCAGCAGCCCAGAGGACAGTGAATCCTACGAGCAGTACTTC.

The chain uses TRBV27 and TRBJ1-2; tentative D call: TRBD1 (6 bases). This CDR3 is 16 amino acids long. Trimming removed 1 base at V and 5 bases at J, with 17 bases between. The germline V gene has CDR1 MNHEY and CDR2 SMNVEV (reference sequence). The CDR3 protein is CASSLYTGGLGYGYTF. As DNA, the CDR3 is TGTGCCAGCAGTTTATATACCGGGGGGCTAGGGTATGGCTACACCTTC.

The chain combines TRBV7-9 with TRBJ2-5; D is ambiguous. CDR1 is SEHNR and CDR2 is FQNEAQ in the germline V gene (reference sequence). The CDR3 extends over 14 amino acids. The V and J ends lost 2 bases and 2 bases respectively, with 9 bases between them. The CDR3 sequence is CASSLSPTQETQYF. The CDR3 DNA reads TGTGCCAGCAGCTTATCGCCAACTCAAGAGACCCAGTACTTC.

This sequence joins TRBV4-1 and TRBJ2-1; TRBD2 matches 9 bases. The germline V gene encodes CDR1 MGHRA and CDR2 YSYEKL. With V trimmed by 1 base and J by 4 bases, 5 bases remained unmatched. This CDR3 has 16 amino acids. The CDR3 reads CASSQALAGLYNEQFF. The CDR3, as DNA: TGCGCCAGCAGCCAAGCACTAGCGGGCCTTTACAATGAGCAGTTCTTC.

The CDR3 sequence: CASSKRVATDTQYF. CDR3 in DNA: TGTGCCAGCAGTAAGAGGGTGGCGACAGATACGCAGTATTTT. This chain connects TRBV6-5 to TRBJ2-3; possibly TRBD2 for D (5 bases). Germline assignment: CDR1 MNHEY and CDR2 SVGAGI. This CDR3 has 14 amino acids. V was shortened by 5 bases and J by 3 bases, with 12 bases between the two germline ends.

The chain links TRBV2 to TRBJ2-5, with D uncertain. This CDR3 comprises 12 residues. The ends were cut back, 3 bases at V and 7 bases at J, with 9 bases in the middle. Germline V gives CDR1 SNHLY, CDR2 FYNNEI. The CDR3 reads CASSDGGGTQYF. CDR3 nucleotide sequence: TGTGCCAGCAGTGATGGTGGCGGGACCCAGTACTTC.

This clone has a handful of counts. V gene TRBV9 combines with J gene TRBJ1-2, with 12 bases aligning to TRBD1. This CDR3 is 15 amino acids long. With 3 bases clipped from V and 7 bases from J, the junction kept 7 bases outside the gene matches. Germline-derived CDR1 and CDR2 are SGDLS and YYNGEE. The CDR3, as DNA: TGTGCCAGCAGCGCAGGGACAGGGGGCTTTCGTGGCTACACCTTC. As protein: CASSAGTGGFRGYTF.

The chain couples TRBV7-3 to TRBJ2-3, with 9 bases that match TRBD1. V trimming: 4 bases; J trimming: 5 bases; junction bases outside the gene matches: 7. CDR1 and CDR2 from the germline V gene are SGHTA and FQGTGA. The CDR3 spans 15 residues. The CDR3 nucleotides are TGTGCCAGCAGCTGGACAGGGGTTCCCCTAGATACGCAGTATTTT. This codes for CASSWTGVPLDTQYF.

J is TRBJ2-5 and V is TRBV6-5; 8 positions match TRBD1. This CDR3 comprises 16 residues. Germline CDR1 is MNHEY and CDR2 is SVGAGI. V lost 2 bases, J lost 5 bases, and 10 bases stayed unmatched. CDR3 region: CASSYQAGGGFETQYF. In DNA form, the CDR3 reads TGTGCCAGCAGTTACCAGGCAGGGGGCGGTTTTGAGACCCAGTACTTC.

The J gene is TRBJ1-1, the V gene TRBV6-4; D may be TRBD1 (6 bases). The V gene's germline CDR1 is MRHNA and CDR2 SNTAGT. Trimming removed 11 bases at V and 5 bases at J, with 24 bases between. CDR3 size: 15 residues. Written as DNA, the CDR3 is TGTGCCCCACTCAGAGGACAGTTGAATAGGACTGAAGCTTTCTTT. Protein product: CAPLRGQLNRTEAFF.

The J gene is TRBJ2-1, the V gene TRBV4-2, with D possibly being TRBD2 (7 bases). This CDR3 is 13 amino acids long. Trimming pared 8 bases from V and 7 bases from J, leaving 15 bases between. Looked up from germline, CDR1 is LGHNA and CDR2 is YNFKEQ. The CDR3 DNA sequence: TGTGCCAGCGGGGAGGGGGTATTGAATGAGCAGTTCTTC. Residues: CASGEGVLNEQFF.

V usage is TRBV9 and J usage is TRBJ2-2, with D uncertain. V shed 3 bases and J shed 8 bases, with 11 bases lying between them. Germline V gives CDR1 SGDLS, CDR2 YYNGEE. This CDR3 contains 13 residues. The CDR3 DNA reads as TGTGCCAGCAGCGACAGTTCTTCTGGGGAGCTGTTTTTT. Amino acid sequence: CASSDSSSGELFF.

The V gene is TRBV30, the J gene TRBJ2-5; a weak D match, TRBD1 (5 bases). V lost 1 base and J lost 5, with 8 bases in between. The length of the CDR3 is 12 residues. The germline V gene encodes CDR1 GTSNPN and CDR2 SVGIG (reference sequence). CDR3 sequence: CAWSAGSETQYF. The CDR3 bases are TGTGCCTGGAGTGCAGGGTCCGAGACCCAGTACTTC.

V usage is TRBV6-1 and J usage is TRBJ1-2; maybe TRBD1 (6 bases). Germline V gene sequence: CDR1 MNHNS, CDR2 SASEGT. Trimming took off 0 bases at V and 8 bases at J, with 13 bases between the two ends. The CDR3 sequence is 14 residues long. CDR3: CASSEAYRVRGYTF. As DNA, the CDR3 is TGTGCCAGCAGTGAAGCTTACAGGGTGAGAGGCTACACCTTC.

CDR3 amino acids: CASAERSSYEQYF. CDR3 nucleotide sequence: TGTGCCAGTGCGGAACGGTCGTCCTACGAGCAGTACTTC. The rearrangement joins TRBV6-1 to TRBJ2-7; no reliable D call. From germline, CDR1 is MNHNS and CDR2 SASEGT. This CDR3 comprises 13 residues. Trimming left V 9 bases short and J 1 base short, with 13 bases between.

The V call is TRBV7-7, the J call TRBJ2-6; no reliable D call. Germline V gene lookup returns CDR1 SSHAT and CDR2 FNYEAQ (reference sequence). The CDR3 sequence is 16 residues long. Trimming took off 2 bases at V and 0 bases at J, with 8 bases between the two ends. The CDR3, as DNA: TGTGCCAGCAGCTTATCCCCCGGCTCTGGGGCCAACGTCCTGACTTTC. Its translation is CASSLSPGSGANVLTF.

The V and J genes are TRBV29-1 and TRBJ2-1; D remains ambiguous. The V end was cut by 7 bases, the J end by 4 bases, with 8 bases between. CDR3 size: 11 residues. Germline CDR1 and CDR2: SQVTM and ANQGSEA. The CDR3 DNA follows: TGCAGCGAGAGCCTTTACAATGAGCAGTTCTTC. Its translation: CSESLYNEQFF.

This clone showed up just once. The gene calls are TRBV29-1 and TRBJ2-7, with TRBD1 matching over 8 bases. The trim removed 6 bases at V and 7 bases at J, leaving 14 bases unmatched. The CDR3 is 14 amino acids. The germline V gene has CDR1 SQVTM and CDR2 ANQGSEA. CDR3 sequence: CSVLHRDRSLEQYF. CDR3 sequence (DNA): TGCAGCGTGCTACATCGGGACAGGTCCTTGGAGCAGTACTTC.

The chain recombines TRBV4-1 with TRBJ2-1, with 7 bases matching TRBD1. Trimming took 1 base from V and 8 from J; bases not matched to a gene: 5. This CDR3 is 14 amino acids long. Germline lookup yields CDR1 MGHRA and CDR2 YSYEKL. CDR3 bases: TGCGCCAGCAGCCAAGCCCGACAGGGCGATGAGCAGTTCTTC. Its protein product is CASSQARQGDEQFF.

The chain joins TRBV7-2 to TRBJ1-2; no clear D. There are 17 residues in the CDR3. Looked up from germline, CDR1 is SGHTA and CDR2 is FQGNSA. The germline V and J ends were trimmed by 5 bases and 3 bases, with 22 bases remaining between them. The CDR3 DNA reads as TGTGCCAGCAGCCAACCTTCCGGAGGGCTGGTTCACTATGGCTACACCTTC. Translating gives CASSQPSGGLVHYGYTF.

The chain links TRBV25-1 to TRBJ2-3; the match to TRBD2 covers 9 bases. The germline V gene encodes CDR1 MGHDK and CDR2 SYGVNS. J lost 6 bases, V lost 4 bases, and 8 bases had no gene match. This CDR3 spans 15 amino acids. The chain's CDR3 is CASSGYGTSLDTQYF. Here the CDR3 DNA reads TGTGCCAGCAGTGGGTACGGGACTAGCCTTGATACGCAGTATTTT.

J is TRBJ2-5 and V is TRBV9; tentatively, D is TRBD2 (5 bases). The CDR3 is 16 residues long. CDR1 and CDR2 from the germline V gene are SGDLS and YYNGEE. V lost 4 bases, J lost 1 base, and 17 bases lay in between. The CDR3 DNA sequence: TGTGCCAGCAGCCCTTTGGCGGGCCTAACCCAAGAGACCCAGTACTTC. Encoded protein: CASSPLAGLTQETQYF.

V usage is TRBV28 and J usage is TRBJ2-2; D is possibly TRBD1 (5 bases). The CDR3 covers 16 residues. CDR1 MDHEN and CDR2 SYDVKM come from the germline V gene. With 3 bases removed from V and 6 bases from J, the gap between germline ends came to 17 bases. The CDR3 region has the DNA TGTGCCAGCAGTTTTTACCAGGGATTATATCCCGGGGAGCTGTTTTTT. Protein sequence: CASSFYQGLYPGELFF.

The chain joins TRBV19 to TRBJ2-1; 12 bases match TRBD2. With 4 bases clipped from V and 5 bases from J, the junction kept 3 bases outside the gene matches. This CDR3 has 15 residues. Germline CDR1 and CDR2: LNHDA and SQIVND (reference sequence). This chain's CDR3 is CASSTSGRVDNEQFF. DNA for the CDR3: TGTGCCAGTAGTACTAGCGGGAGGGTTGACAATGAGCAGTTCTTC.